Presented here are 19 T cell receptor beta chains from one specimen sequenced in a study of CD8 T cells in Susac syndrome. Random hexamers were used to reverse transcribe 0.5 to 1 ug of RNA. From the immunoSEQ multiplex PCR reads, TCRdb called clonotypes with MiXCR, one entry per CDR3 protein. This sample has 180,000 or so distinct CDR3 sequences; about 95% occur once, and the top ten carry around 0.11%. The sequenced sample was CD4+ T cells from PBMCs. These receptors came from a human donor in good health.

V gene TRBV28 combines with J gene TRBJ1-1; the match to TRBD1 covers 8 bases. The V and J ends lost 3 bases and 9 bases, in that order; junction bases with no gene match: 6. Germline V gene lookup returns CDR1 MDHEN and CDR2 SYDVKM. This CDR3 has 13 amino acids. The CDR3 protein is CASSLGQAVKAFF. CDR3 in DNA: TGTGCCAGCAGTTTGGGACAGGCGGTTAAAGCTTTCTTT.

This chain uses TRBV30 with TRBJ2-2; D is possibly TRBD2 (6 bases). The germline V and J ends were trimmed by 0 bases and 4 bases, with 12 bases remaining between them. Germline V gene lookup returns CDR1 GTSNPN and CDR2 SVGIG (reference sequence). CDR3 length equals 15 residues. CDR3 loop: CAWSVVPGSTGELFF. In DNA, the CDR3 is TGTGCCTGGAGTGTAGTACCCGGGAGCACCGGGGAGCTGTTTTTT. Supplemented by reference TRBV30 and TRBJ2-2, the full variable domain reads SQTIHQWPATLVQPVGSPLSLECTVEGTSNPNLYWYRQAAGRGLQLLFYSVGIGQISSEVPQNLSASRPQDRQFILSSKKLLLSDSGFYLCAWSVVPGSTGELFFGEGSRLTVL.

CDR3 in amino acids: CAWSVVEAYSGYTF. CDR3 bases: TGTGCCTGGAGTGTGGTTGAGGCGTATAGCGGCTACACCTTC. The chain couples TRBV30 to TRBJ1-2; D not resolved. The germline V and J ends were trimmed by 0 bases and 8 bases, with 16 bases remaining between them. This CDR3 comprises 14 residues. CDR1 GTSNPN and CDR2 SVGIG come from the germline V gene (reference sequence).

The rearrangement joins TRBV20-1 to TRBJ2-3; D call uncertain. Trimming took off 1 base at V and 4 bases at J, with 6 bases between the two ends. The CDR3 covers 12 residues. Germline assignment: CDR1 DFQATT and CDR2 SNEGSKA (reference sequence). CDR3 DNA: TGCAGTGCTAGAGCCCCAGCAGATACGCAGTATTTT. Translated, it gives CSARAPADTQYF.

The count of this clonotype is one. V gene TRBV9 combines with J gene TRBJ2-2; the match to TRBD2 covers 7 bases. Per germline, CDR1 SGDLS and CDR2 YYNGEE. The CDR3 length is 15 residues. Trimming removed 0 bases from V and 6 bases from J; junction bases left unmatched: 5. The CDR3 DNA is TGTGCCAGCAGCGTAGACGGGAGGTTGGCCGGGGAGCTGTTTTTT. Its protein is CASSVDGRLAGELFF.

The chain employs TRBV6-5 and TRBJ2-4; TRBD1 matches 11 bases. The CDR3 is 15 residues long. The germline CDR1 and CDR2 sequences are MNHEY and SVGAGI. V dropped 6 bases and J dropped 7; count of bases not matched to a gene: 8. The DNA for the CDR3 is TGTGCCAGCAGCTTCGGGACAGGGGGTGAGAACATTCAGTACTTC. Translating it yields CASSFGTGGENIQYF.

The chain uses TRBV29-1 and TRBJ2-2, with 7 bases fitting TRBD1. The CDR3 contains 15 residues. J lost 1 base, V lost 6 bases, and 8 bases had no gene match. Germline CDR1 SQVTM, CDR2 ANQGSEA. The CDR3 DNA reads as TGCAGCGTGCAACAGGGGCAACGGAACACCGGGGAGCTGTTTTTT. It specifies CSVQQGQRNTGELFF.

V usage is TRBV30 and J usage is TRBJ1-3; 7 bases agree with TRBD1. Unmatched junction bases numbered 0, after V lost 1 base and J lost 0 bases. The germline V gene has CDR1 GTSNPN and CDR2 SVGIG (reference sequence). The CDR3 is 14 amino acids. In DNA, the CDR3 is TGTGCCTGGAGTGGGGACAGCTCTGGAAACACCATATATTTT. Protein product: CAWSGDSSGNTIYF. Full variable domain (missing parts from reference TRBV30 and TRBJ1-3): SQTIHQWPATLVQPVGSPLSLECTVEGTSNPNLYWYRQAAGRGLQLLFYSVGIGQISSEVPQNLSASRPQDRQFILSSKKLLLSDSGFYLCAWSGDSSGNTIYFGEGSWLTVV.

This clonotype has only a few counts. The gene calls are TRBV18 and TRBJ2-7; TRBD2 is a possible D gene (5 bases). This CDR3 contains 13 residues. V gave up 3 bases and J gave up 3 bases, with 9 bases separating them. Germline assignment: CDR1 KGHSH and CDR2 LQKENI. This chain's CDR3 is CASSPERYYEQYF. The CDR3 DNA reads TGTGCCAGCTCACCCGAGCGGTACTACGAGCAGTACTTC.

The V and J genes are TRBV5-1 and TRBJ2-1; D is undetermined. V was pared by 4 bases and J by 4 bases, with 6 bases between. This CDR3 is 12 amino acids long. Germline V gene data show CDR1 as SGHRS and CDR2 as YFSETQ. The CDR3 sequence is CASSPQYNEQFF. The CDR3 coding sequence is TGCGCCAGCAGCCCCCAATACAATGAGCAGTTCTTC.

V gene TRBV27 combines with J gene TRBJ2-7, with 8 nucleotides matching TRBD2. J gave up 2 bases and V 6 bases, and 9 bases lay outside the gene matches. This CDR3 contains 15 residues. Germline-derived CDR1 and CDR2 are MNHEY and SMNVEV (reference sequence). Here the CDR3 DNA reads TGTGCCAGCAGACGAACTAGCGGTCCCACCTACGAGCAGTACTTC. This encodes CASRRTSGPTYEQYF.

This chain links TRBV4-3 with TRBJ2-1, with TRBD2 as a possible D gene (6 bases). The CDR3 covers 17 residues. Looked up from germline, CDR1 is LGHNA and CDR2 is YSLEER. Trimming took off 0 bases at V and 3 bases at J, with 15 bases between the two ends. CDR3 sequence: CASSQDRASGYYNEQFF. In DNA form, the CDR3 reads TGCGCCAGCAGCCAAGATAGGGCCAGCGGGTACTACAATGAGCAGTTCTTC.

This clonotype has only one observation. The V call is TRBV28, the J call TRBJ1-5, with TRBD1 identical over 7 bases. After removal of 6 bases from V and 7 bases from J, the junction contained 12 bases not matched to a gene. CDR3 length equals 15 residues. The germline V gene encodes CDR1 MDHEN and CDR2 SYDVKM. The CDR3 sequence: CASSPPGTVWQPQHF. Here the CDR3 DNA reads TGTGCCAGCAGCCCGCCTGGGACAGTTTGGCAGCCCCAGCATTTT.

The chain has TRBV7-2 and TRBJ2-7; D is unclear. This CDR3 comprises 16 residues. The V gene's germline CDR1 is SGHTA and CDR2 FQGNSA. The germline V and J ends were trimmed by 1 base and 0 bases, with 13 bases remaining between them. CDR3 residues: CASSLDTGESSYEQYF. CDR3 DNA sequence: TGTGCCAGCAGCTTAGACACGGGTGAGAGCTCCTACGAGCAGTACTTC.

This clonotype was picked up one time. This chain joins TRBV24-1 and TRBJ2-3; 8 bases agree with TRBD2. CDR1 is KGHDR, CDR2 SFDVKD, per germline. V shed 5 bases, J shed 1 base, and the junction held 7 bases outside the gene matches. The CDR3 spans 16 residues. The CDR3 DNA is TGTGCCACCAGTGCGGGGGGGGGTTGGGGCACAGATACGCAGTATTTT. This encodes CATSAGGGWGTDTQYF.

Only one count was recorded for this clonotype. The chain carries TRBV4-3 and TRBJ1-2; D ambiguous. Trimming cost V 0 bases and J 8 bases, with 7 bases left between them. CDR3 length: 12 amino acids. The germline V gene has CDR1 LGHNA and CDR2 YSLEER. This CDR3 is CASSQESLGYTF. The CDR3 DNA is TGCGCCAGCAGCCAAGAGTCGCTCGGCTACACCTTC.

The chain is built from TRBV14 and TRBJ1-1; TRBD1 is a possible D gene (6 bases). The CDR3 is 14 residues long. V lost 2 bases and J 5 bases, leaving 12 bases between the germline ends. The germline CDR1 and CDR2 sequences are SGHDN and FVKESK. The CDR3 here is CASSQQGSKTEAFF. The DNA for the CDR3 is TGTGCCAGCAGCCAACAGGGGAGCAAGACTGAAGCTTTCTTT.

V usage is TRBV6-2 or TRBV6-3 and J usage is TRBJ1-1; no definite D call. Between the trimmed V and J ends, which lost 9 bases and 3 bases, there was a span of 11 bases. The germline CDR1 and CDR2 sequences are MNHEY and SVGEGT. The CDR3 loop spans 12 amino acids. The CDR3 here is CASLDGHTEAFF. CDR3 DNA sequence: TGTGCCAGTCTAGACGGACACACTGAAGCTTTCTTT.

CDR3 region: CASSGNSGTSYEQYF. The CDR3 nucleotides read TGTGCCAGCAGCGGGAATAGCGGAACATCCTACGAGCAGTACTTC. The chain recombines TRBV6-5 with TRBJ2-7, with a tentative D call TRBD2 (6 bases). Germline loops: CDR1 MNHEY, CDR2 SVGAGI. The CDR3 consists of 15 residues. The ends were cut back, 6 bases at V and 1 base at J, with 16 bases in the middle.